This TCR beta chain derives from a study of T-cell memory formation after mild COVID-19. This clonotype was observed a few times. TCRdb called the 5' RACE reads again in MiXCR, with one record for every CDR3 protein. Here the sample spans 400,000 to 500,000 distinct CDR3 sequences, 24% being singletons. The CDR3 extends over 15 amino acids. Trimming removed 3 bases at V and 0 bases at J, with 13 bases between. Germline assignment: CDR1 SGHRS and CDR2 YFSETQ. Sequenced material: PBMCs or a T cell subset sorted from them (not recorded which). The gene calls are TRBV5-1 and TRBJ2-7, with a weak D call TRBD1 (6 bases). The TCR was taken from an adult woman who had mild COVID-19 (a few samples of this study predate the infection). Cell type and time point are not known. CDR3: CASSSGDPYSYEQYF. The CDR3 region has the DNA TGCGCCAGCAGCTCAGGGGACCCCTACTCCTACGAGCAGTACTTC.